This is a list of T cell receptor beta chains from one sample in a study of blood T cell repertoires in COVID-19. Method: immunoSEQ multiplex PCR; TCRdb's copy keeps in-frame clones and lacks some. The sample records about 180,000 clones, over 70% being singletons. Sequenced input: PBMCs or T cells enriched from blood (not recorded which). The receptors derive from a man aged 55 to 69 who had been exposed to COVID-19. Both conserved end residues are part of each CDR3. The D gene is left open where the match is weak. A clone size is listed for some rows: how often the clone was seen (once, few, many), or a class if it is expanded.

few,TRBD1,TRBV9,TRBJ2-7,CASGTGPWSEQYF,TGTGCCAGTGGGACAGGGCCGTGGTCGGAGCAGTACTTC
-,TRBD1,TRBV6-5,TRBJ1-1,CASSTHRGRTEAFF,TGTGCCAGCAGTACGCACAGGGGGCGGACTGAAGCTTTCTTT
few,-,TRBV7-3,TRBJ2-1,CASSLRAAGEQFF,TGTGCCAGCAGCTTAAGGGCGGCGGGCGAGCAGTTCTTC
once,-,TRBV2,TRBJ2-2,CASRRDFPNTGELFF,TGTGCCAGCAGGAGAGACTTTCCGAACACCGGGGAGCTGTTTTTT
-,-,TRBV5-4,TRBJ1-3,CASSLARGDRNTIYF,TGTGCCAGCAGCTTGGCTCGGGGAGATAGAAACACCATATATTTT
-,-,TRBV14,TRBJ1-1,CASSQEYQYTEAFF,TGTGCCAGCAGCCAAGAATATCAGTACACTGAAGCTTTCTTT
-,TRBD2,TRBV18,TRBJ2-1,CASSPPLAANEQFF,TGTGCCAGCTCACCACCCCTAGCGGCTAATGAGCAGTTCTTC
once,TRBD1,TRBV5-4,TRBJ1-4,CASSQGQANEKLFF,TGTGCCAGCAGCCAGGGACAGGCAAATGAAAAACTGTTTTTT
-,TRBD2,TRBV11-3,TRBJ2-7,CASSTGLAPREQYF,TGTGCCAGCAGCACCGGACTAGCCCCTCGCGAGCAGTACTTC
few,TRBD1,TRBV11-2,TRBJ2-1,CASSWTGGNEQFF,TGTGCCAGCAGCTGGACAGGTGGAAATGAGCAGTTCTTC
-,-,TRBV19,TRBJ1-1,CASSFGTEAFF,TGTGCCAGTAGTTTCGGGACAGAAGCTTTCTTT
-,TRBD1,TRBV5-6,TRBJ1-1,CASSWRDRNVRGAFF,TGTGCCAGCAGCTGGCGGGACAGAAATGTGAGGGGTGCTTTCTTT
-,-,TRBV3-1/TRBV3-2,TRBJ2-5,CASSPELRQETQYF,TGTGCCAGCAGCCCGGAACTACGCCAAGAGACCCAGTACTTC
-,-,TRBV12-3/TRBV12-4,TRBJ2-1,CASSSYNEQFF,TGTGCCAGCAGTTCGTACAATGAGCAGTTCTTC
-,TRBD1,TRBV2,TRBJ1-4,CASSLQDRVNEKLFF,TGTGCCAGCAGTCTACAGGACAGGGTTAATGAAAAACTGTTTTTT
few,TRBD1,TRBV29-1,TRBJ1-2,CSVGQGVDYGYTF,TGCAGCGTAGGACAGGGAGTGGACTATGGCTACACCTTC
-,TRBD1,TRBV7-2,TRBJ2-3,CASSLDSGTGLPDTQYF,TGTGCCAGCAGCTTAGACTCAGGGACAGGGCTTCCAGATACGCAGTATTTT
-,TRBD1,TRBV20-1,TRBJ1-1,CSASRGPGGNTEAFF,TGCAGTGCTAGTAGGGGGCCTGGGGGGAACACTGAAGCTTTCTTT
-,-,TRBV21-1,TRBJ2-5,CASSRGLTQETQYF,TGTGCCAGCAGCAGGGGACTAACCCAAGAGACCCAGTACTTC
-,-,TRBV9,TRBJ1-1,CASSVETATEAFF,TGTGCCAGCAGCGTAGAGACAGCGACTGAAGCTTTCTTT
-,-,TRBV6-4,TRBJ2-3,CASSPGSSTDTQYF,TGTGCCAGCAGCCCGGGAAGTAGCACAGATACGCAGTATTTT
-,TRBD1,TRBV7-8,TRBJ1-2,CASSARQGAAYGYTF,TGTGCCAGCAGCGCTAGACAGGGGGCTGCGTATGGCTACACCTTC
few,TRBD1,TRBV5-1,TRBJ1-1,CASSLGGTGGMNTEAFF,TGCGCCAGCAGCCTAGGTGGGACAGGGGGAATGAACACTGAAGCTTTCTTT
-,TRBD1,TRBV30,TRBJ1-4,CAWNRGRDEKLFF,TGTGCCTGGAACAGGGGGCGGGATGAAAAACTGTTTTTT
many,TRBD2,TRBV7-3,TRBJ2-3,CASSLIPAGGTDTQYF,TGTGCCAGCAGCTTAATTCCAGCGGGAGGAACAGATACGCAGTATTTT
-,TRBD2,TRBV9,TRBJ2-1,CASSVDTSGRGDEQFF,TGTGCCAGCAGCGTAGATACTAGCGGGAGGGGAGATGAGCAGTTCTTC
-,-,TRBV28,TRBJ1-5,CASEGGWNQPQHF,TGTGCCAGCGAAGGGGGATGGAATCAGCCCCAGCATTTT
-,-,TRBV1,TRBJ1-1,CTSSKSGSNTEAFF,TGCACCAGCAGCAAAAGCGGCAGTAACACTGAAGCTTTCTTT
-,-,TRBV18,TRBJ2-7,CASSPWGQGASEQYF,TGTGCCAGCTCACCATGGGGGCAGGGAGCCTCCGAGCAGTACTTC
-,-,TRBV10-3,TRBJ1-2,CAISESTGSRGYTF,TGTGCCATCAGTGAGTCTACAGGAAGCCGTGGCTACACCTTC
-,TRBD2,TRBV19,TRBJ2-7,CASSSLAGDEQYF,TGTGCCAGTAGTTCACTAGCGGGAGACGAACAGTACTTC
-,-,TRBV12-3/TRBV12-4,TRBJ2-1,CASSLDGKQFF,TGTGCCAGCAGTTTAGACGGTAAGCAGTTCTTC
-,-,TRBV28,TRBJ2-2,CASSPMIVPYTGELFF,TGTGCCAGCAGTCCTATGATTGTCCCGTACACCGGGGAGCTGTTTTTT
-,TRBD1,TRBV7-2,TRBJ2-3,CASSYQGAYTDTQYF,TGTGCCAGCAGCTACCAGGGGGCATACACAGATACGCAGTATTTT
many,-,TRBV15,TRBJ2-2,CATNSQGYTGELFF,TGTGCCACCAACTCACAGGGTTACACCGGGGAGCTGTTTTTT
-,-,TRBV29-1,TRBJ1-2,CSVEREGIRYGYTF,TGCAGCGTTGAAAGGGAGGGAATTCGATATGGCTACACCTTC
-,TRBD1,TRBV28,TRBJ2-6,CASSPVTGAYPSGANVLTF,TGTGCCAGCAGTCCTGTGACAGGGGCCTACCCCTCTGGGGCCAACGTCCTGACTTTC